This T cell receptor beta chain stems from a study of T-cell memory formation after mild COVID-19. Study-wide results and caveats: Clones which contracted sat mainly in CM and EM if CD4+, and in EMRA if CD8+.

TCRdb redid the calling of the 5' RACE reads with MiXCR, one entry per CDR3 protein. The data show hundreds of thousands of distinct CDR3 sequences, with more than 20% seen just once and around 13% held by the top ten. The CDR3 runs 12 residues. Germline V gene lookup returns CDR1 MNHNY and CDR2 SVGAGI (reference sequence). Trimming left V 2 bases short and J 5 bases short, with 3 bases between. Turning to this clonotype: Its antigen remains unknown.

The chain uses TRBV6-6 and TRBJ1-4, with unresolved D. The TCR originated in an adult woman who had mild COVID-19 (a few samples of this study predate the infection). Cell type and time point are not known. The sequenced sample consisted of PBMCs or a T cell subset sorted from them (not recorded which). CDR3 sequence: CASSYLNEKLFF. The CDR3 region has the DNA TGTGCCAGCAGTTACCTCAATGAAAAACTGTTTTTT.